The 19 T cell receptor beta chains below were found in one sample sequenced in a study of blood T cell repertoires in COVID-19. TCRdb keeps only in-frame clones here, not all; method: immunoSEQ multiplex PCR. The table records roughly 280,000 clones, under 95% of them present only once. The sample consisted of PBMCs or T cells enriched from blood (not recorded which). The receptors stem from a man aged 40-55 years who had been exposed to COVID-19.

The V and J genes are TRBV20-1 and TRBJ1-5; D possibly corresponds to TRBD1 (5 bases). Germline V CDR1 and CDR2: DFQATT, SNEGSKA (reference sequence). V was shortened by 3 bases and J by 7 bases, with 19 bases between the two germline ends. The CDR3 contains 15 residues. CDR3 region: CSASLGGVTGQPQHF. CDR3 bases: TGCAGTGCTAGTCTTGGGGGGGTTACGGGGCAGCCCCAGCATTTT.

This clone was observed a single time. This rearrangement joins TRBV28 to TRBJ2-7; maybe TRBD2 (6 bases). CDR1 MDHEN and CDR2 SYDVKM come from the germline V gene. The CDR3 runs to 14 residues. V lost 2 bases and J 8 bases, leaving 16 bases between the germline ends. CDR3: CASSLVQGDFKQYF. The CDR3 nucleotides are TGTGCCAGCAGTTTAGTGCAAGGGGACTTTAAGCAGTACTTC.

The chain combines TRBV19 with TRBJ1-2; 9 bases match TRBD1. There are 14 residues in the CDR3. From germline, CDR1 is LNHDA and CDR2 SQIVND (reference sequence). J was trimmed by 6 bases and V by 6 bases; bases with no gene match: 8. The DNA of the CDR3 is TGTGCCAGTAGAAGGGACAGGGAGGTGGATGGCTACACCTTC. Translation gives CASRRDREVDGYTF.

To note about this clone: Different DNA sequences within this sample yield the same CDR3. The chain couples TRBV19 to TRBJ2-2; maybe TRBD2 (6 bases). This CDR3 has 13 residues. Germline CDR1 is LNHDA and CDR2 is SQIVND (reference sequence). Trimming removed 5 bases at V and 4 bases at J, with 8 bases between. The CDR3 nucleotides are TGTGCCAGTAGTTTCGGGGGCACCGGGGAGCTGTTTTTT. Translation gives CASSFGGTGELFF.

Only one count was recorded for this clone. The CDR3 bases are TGTGCCAGCAGCTTAGGGGGAGCCTACAATGAGCAGTTCTTC. Translated, it gives CASSLGGAYNEQFF. The rearrangement joins TRBV5-7 to TRBJ2-1, with a weak D call TRBD1 (6 bases). TRBV5-7 is marked as an open reading frame, function uncertain. CDR3 length: 14 residues. V was pared by 2 bases and J by 2 bases, with 8 bases between.

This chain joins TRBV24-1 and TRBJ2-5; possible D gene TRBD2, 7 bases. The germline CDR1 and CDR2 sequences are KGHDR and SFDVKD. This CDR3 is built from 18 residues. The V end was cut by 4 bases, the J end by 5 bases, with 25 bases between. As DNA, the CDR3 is TGTGCCACCAGTGACCCCTCCGCGGGGGCTAAGAGTCGGGAGACCCAGTACTTC. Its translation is CATSDPSAGAKSRETQYF.

This CDR3 reads CASSQGASGRATYEQYF. CDR3 sequence (DNA): TGCGCCAGCAGCCAGGGCGCTAGCGGGAGGGCCACCTACGAGCAGTACTTC. The J gene is TRBJ2-7, the V gene TRBV4-1; TRBD2 aligns across 12 bases. The CDR3 consists of 17 residues. Germline-derived CDR1 and CDR2 are MGHRA and YSYEKL. Trimming removed 3 bases from V and 2 bases from J; junction bases left unmatched: 8.

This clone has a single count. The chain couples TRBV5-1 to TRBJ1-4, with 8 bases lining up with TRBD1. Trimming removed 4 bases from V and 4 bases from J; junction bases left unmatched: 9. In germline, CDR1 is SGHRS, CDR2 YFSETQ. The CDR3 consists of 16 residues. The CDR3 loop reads CASSPNSGGNNEKLFF. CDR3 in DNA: TGCGCCAGCAGCCCCAATTCAGGGGGCAATAATGAAAAACTGTTTTTT.

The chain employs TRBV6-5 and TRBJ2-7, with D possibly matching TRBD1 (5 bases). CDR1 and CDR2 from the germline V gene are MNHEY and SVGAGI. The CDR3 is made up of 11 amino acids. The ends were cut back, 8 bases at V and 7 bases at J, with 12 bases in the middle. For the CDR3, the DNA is TGTGCCAGCCTAAGGGGTGGTGAGCAGTACTTC. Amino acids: CASLRGGEQYF.

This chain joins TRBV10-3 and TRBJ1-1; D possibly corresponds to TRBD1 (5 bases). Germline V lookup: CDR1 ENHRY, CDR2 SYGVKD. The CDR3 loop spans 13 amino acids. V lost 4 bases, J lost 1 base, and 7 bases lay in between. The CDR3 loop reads CAISVTENTEAFF. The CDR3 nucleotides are TGTGCCATCAGTGTGACAGAGAACACTGAAGCTTTCTTT.

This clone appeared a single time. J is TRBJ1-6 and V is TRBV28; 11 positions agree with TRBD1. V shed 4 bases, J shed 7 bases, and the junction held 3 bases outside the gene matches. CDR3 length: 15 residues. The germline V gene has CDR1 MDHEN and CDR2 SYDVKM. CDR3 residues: CASSSDRGRNSPLHF. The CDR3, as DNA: TGTGCCAGCAGTTCGGACAGGGGGCGAAATTCACCCCTCCACTTT.

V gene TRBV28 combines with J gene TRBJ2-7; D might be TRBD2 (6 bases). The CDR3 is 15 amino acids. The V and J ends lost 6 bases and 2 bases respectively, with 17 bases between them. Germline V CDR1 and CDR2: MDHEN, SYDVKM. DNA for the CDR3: TGTGCCAGCAGGCCGCGACGGGGGATGCCCTACGAGCAGTACTTC. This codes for CASRPRRGMPYEQYF.

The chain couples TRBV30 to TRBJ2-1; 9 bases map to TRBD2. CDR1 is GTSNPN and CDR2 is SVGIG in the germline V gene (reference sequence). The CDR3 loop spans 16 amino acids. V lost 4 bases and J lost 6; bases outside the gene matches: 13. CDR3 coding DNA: TGTGCCTGGACCCACTTAAATCTAGCGGGAAGCAATGAGCAGTTCTTC. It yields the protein CAWTHLNLAGSNEQFF.

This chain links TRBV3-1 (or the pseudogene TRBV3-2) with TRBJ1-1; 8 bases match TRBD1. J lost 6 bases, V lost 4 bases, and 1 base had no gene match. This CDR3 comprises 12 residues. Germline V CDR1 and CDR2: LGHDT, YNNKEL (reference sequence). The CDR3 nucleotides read TGTGCCAGCAGCCCGACAGGGGCTGAAGCTTTCTTT. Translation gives CASSPTGAEAFF.

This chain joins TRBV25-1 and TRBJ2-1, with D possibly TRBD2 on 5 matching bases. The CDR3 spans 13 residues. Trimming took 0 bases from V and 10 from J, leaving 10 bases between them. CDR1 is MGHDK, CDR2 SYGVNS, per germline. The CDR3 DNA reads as TGTGCCAGCAGTGAATACCCCCCGGGAGAGCAGTTCTTC. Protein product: CASSEYPPGEQFF.

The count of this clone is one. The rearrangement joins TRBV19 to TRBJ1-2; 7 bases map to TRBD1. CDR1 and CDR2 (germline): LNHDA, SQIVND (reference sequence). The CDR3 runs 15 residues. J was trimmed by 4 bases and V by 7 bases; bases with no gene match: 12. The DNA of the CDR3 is TGTGCCAGTACTATCTGGACAGGCGGAATCTATGGCTACACCTTC. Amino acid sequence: CASTIWTGGIYGYTF.

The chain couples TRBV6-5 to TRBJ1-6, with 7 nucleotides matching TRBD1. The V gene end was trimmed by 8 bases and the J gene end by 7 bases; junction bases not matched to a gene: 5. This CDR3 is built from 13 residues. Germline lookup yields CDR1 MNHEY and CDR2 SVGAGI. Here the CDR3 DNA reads TGTGCCAGCGGCGACAGGGTCAATTCACCCCTCCACTTT. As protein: CASGDRVNSPLHF.

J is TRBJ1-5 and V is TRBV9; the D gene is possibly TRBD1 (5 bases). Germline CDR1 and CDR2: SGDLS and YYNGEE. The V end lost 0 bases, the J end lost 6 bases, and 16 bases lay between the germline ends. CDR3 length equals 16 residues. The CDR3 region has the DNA TGTGCCAGCAGCGTAGGGGGGGATATCGGTGGTCAGCCCCAGCATTTT. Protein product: CASSVGGDIGGQPQHF.

CDR3 in DNA: TGTGCCAGCACAAGAACGGGACAGAGCAATCAGCCCCAGCATTTT. Translated: CASTRTGQSNQPQHF. J is TRBJ1-5 and V is TRBV2, with 7 positions matching TRBD1. CDR3 length equals 15 residues. V gave up 7 bases and J gave up 1 base; unmatched junction bases: 7. In germline, CDR1 is SNHLY, CDR2 FYNNEI.